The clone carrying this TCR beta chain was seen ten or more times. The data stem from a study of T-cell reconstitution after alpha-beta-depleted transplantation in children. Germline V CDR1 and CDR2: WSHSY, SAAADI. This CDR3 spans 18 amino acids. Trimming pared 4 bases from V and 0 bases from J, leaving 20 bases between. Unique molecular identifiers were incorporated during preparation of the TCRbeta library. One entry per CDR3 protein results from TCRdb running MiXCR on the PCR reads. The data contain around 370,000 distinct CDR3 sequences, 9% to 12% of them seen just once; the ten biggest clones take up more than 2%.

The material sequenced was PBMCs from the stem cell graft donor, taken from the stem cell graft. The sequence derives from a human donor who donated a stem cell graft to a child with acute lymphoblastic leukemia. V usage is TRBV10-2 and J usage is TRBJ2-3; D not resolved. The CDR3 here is CASSGPFLWTASTDTQYF. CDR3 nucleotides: TGCGCCAGCAGTGGGCCCTTCCTCTGGACGGCTAGCACAGATACGCAGTATTTT.